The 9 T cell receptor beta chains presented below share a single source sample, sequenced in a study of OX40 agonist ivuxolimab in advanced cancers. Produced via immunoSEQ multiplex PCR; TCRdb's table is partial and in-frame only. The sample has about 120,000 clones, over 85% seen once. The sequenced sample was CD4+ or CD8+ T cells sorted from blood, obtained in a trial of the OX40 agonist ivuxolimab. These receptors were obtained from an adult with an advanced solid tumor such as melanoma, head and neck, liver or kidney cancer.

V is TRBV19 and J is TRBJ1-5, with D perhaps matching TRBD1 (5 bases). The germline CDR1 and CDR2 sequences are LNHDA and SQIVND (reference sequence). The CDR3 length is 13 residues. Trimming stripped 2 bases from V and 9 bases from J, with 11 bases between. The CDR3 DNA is TGTGCCAGTAGTATATCCATCGGGGGGCCCCAGCATTTT. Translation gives CASSISIGGPQHF.

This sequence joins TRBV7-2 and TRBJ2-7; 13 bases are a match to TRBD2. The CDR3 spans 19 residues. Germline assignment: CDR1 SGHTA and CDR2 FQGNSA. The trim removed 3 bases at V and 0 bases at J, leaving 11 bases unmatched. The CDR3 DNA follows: TGTGCCAGCAGCTTGGGTAAGGGACTAGCGGGGATCAGCTCCTACGAGCAGTACTTC. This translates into CASSLGKGLAGISSYEQYF.

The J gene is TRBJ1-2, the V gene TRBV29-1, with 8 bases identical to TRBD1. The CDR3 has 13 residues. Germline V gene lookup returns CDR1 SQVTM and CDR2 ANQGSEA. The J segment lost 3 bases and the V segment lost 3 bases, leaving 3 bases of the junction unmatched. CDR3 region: CSVDPGGDYGYTF. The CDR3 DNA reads TGCAGCGTTGACCCAGGGGGCGACTATGGCTACACCTTC.

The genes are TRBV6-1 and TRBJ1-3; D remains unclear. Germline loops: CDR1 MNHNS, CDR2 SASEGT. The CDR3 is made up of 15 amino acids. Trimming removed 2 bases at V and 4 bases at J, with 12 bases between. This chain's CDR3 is CASSEYKGSGNTIYF. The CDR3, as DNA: TGTGCCAGCAGTGAATACAAGGGTTCGGGAAACACCATATATTTT.

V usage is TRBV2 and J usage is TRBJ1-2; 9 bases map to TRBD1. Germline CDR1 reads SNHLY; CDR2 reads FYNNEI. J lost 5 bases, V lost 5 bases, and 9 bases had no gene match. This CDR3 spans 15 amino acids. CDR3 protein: CASSYGQGTGYGYTF. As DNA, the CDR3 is TGTGCCAGCAGTTACGGACAGGGGACGGGGTATGGCTACACCTTC.

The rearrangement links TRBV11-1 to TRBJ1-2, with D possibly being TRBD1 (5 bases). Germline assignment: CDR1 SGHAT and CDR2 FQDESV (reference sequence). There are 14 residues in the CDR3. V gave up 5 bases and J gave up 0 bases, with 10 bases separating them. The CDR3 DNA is TGTGCCAGCAGCCCGGGGCTGACTAACTATGGCTACACCTTC. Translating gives CASSPGLTNYGYTF.

CDR3 sequence: CASSLEGSVNQPQHF. CDR3 in DNA: TGTGCCAGCAGCCTGGAAGGTTCGGTTAATCAGCCCCAGCATTTT. This rearrangement joins TRBV9 to TRBJ1-5; no reliable D call. The V gene's germline CDR1 is SGDLS and CDR2 YYNGEE. This CDR3 comprises 15 residues. Trimming removed 4 bases at V and 4 bases at J, with 15 bases between.

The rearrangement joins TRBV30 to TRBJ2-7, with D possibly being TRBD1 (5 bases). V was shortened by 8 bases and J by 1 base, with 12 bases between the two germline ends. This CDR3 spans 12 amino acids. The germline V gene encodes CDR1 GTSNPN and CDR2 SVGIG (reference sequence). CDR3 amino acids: CALRRQSYEQYF. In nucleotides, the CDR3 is TGTGCCCTCCGTAGACAGTCCTACGAGCAGTACTTC.

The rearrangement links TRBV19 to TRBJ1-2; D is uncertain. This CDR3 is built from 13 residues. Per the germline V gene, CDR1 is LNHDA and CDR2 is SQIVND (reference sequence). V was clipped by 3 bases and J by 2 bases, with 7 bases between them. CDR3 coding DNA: TGTGCCAGTAGTATGACGGCAAACTATGGCTACACCTTC. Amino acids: CASSMTANYGYTF.